This section outlines one TCR beta chain sequence together with its context. The sample comes from a study of radiotherapy plus CTLA-4 blockade in lung cancer. Study overall: Objective responses emerged in around a sixth of patients, and around 31% attained disease control.

Repertoires were generated with immunoSEQ multiplex PCR, while TCRdb's copy carries only in-frame clones and drops some. The sample includes roughly 57,000 clones, approximately 80% seen only once; the top ten take 5% to 7.5%. The TCR comes from a human donor with non-small cell lung cancer whose response to radiotherapy plus ipilimumab could not be evaluated. This material consisted of peripheral blood, taken from a patient treated with radiotherapy plus ipilimumab.

CDR3 residues: CASSLGAGAEAFF. Written as DNA, the CDR3 is TGCGCCAGCAGCTTGGGCGCCGGAGCTGAAGCTTTCTTT. The V call is TRBV5-1, the J call TRBJ1-1, with no clear D. Germline lookup yields CDR1 SGHRS and CDR2 YFSETQ. Trimming shortened V by 0 bases and J by 6 bases, and 9 bases separated the two germline ends. CDR3 size: 13 residues.